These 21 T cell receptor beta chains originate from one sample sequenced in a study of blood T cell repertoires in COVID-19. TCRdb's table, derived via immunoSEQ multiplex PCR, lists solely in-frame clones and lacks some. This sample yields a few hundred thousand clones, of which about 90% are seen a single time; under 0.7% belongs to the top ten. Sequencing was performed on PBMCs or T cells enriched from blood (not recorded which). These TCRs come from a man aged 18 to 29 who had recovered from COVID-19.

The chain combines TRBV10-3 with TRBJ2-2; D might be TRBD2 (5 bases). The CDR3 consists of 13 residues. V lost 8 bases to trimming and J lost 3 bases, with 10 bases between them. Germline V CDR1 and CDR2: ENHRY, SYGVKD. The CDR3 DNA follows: TGTGCCATCGGTCGGGAAGACACCGGGGAGCTGTTTTTT. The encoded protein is CAIGREDTGELFF.

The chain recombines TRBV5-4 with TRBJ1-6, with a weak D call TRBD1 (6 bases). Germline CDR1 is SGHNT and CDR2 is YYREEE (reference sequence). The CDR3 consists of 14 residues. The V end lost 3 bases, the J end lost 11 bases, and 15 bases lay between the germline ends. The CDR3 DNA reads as TGTGCCAGCAGCTCCGGGGGGCCCGGAACACCCCTCCACTTT. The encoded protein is CASSSGGPGTPLHF.

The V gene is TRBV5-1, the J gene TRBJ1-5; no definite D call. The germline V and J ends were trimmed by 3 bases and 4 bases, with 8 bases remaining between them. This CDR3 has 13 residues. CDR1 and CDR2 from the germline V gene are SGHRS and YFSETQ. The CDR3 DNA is TGCGCCAGCAGCTACGGGTCGAATCAGCCCCAGCATTTT. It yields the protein CASSYGSNQPQHF.

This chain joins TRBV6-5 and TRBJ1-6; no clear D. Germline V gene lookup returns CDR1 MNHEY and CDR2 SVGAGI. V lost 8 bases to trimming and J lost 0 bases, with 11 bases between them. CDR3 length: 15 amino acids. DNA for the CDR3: TGTGCCAGCGCTGATCTGAGCTCCTATAATTCACCCCTCCACTTT. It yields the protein CASADLSSYNSPLHF.

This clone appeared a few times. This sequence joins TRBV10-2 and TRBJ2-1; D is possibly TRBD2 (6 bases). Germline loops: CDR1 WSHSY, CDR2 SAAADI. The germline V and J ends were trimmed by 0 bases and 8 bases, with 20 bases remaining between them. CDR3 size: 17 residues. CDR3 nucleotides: TGCGCCAGCAGTGAGTCGATCTCGACGGGAGCAATCTATGAGCAGTTCTTC. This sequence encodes CASSESISTGAIYEQFF.

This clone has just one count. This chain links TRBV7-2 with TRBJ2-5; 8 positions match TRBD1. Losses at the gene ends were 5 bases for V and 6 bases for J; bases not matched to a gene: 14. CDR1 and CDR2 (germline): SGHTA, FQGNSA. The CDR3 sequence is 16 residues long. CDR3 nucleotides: TGTGCCAGCAGCCCGTTCCGCAGGGGGCTCGCAAAGACCCAGTACTTC. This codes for CASSPFRRGLAKTQYF. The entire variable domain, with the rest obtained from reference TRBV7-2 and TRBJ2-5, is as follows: GAGVSQSPSNKVTEKGKDVELRCDPISGHTALYWYRQSLGQGLEFLIYFQGNSAPDKSGLPSDRFSAERTGGSVSTLTIQRTQQEDSAVYLCASSPFRRGLAKTQYFGPGTRLLVL.

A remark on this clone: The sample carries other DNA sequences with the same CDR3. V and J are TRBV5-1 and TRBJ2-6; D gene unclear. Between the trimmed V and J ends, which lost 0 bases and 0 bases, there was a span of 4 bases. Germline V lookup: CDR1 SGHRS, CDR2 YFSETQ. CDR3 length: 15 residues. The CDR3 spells CASSLDSSGANVLTF. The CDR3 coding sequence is TGCGCCAGCAGCTTGGATAGCTCTGGGGCCAACGTCCTGACTTTC.

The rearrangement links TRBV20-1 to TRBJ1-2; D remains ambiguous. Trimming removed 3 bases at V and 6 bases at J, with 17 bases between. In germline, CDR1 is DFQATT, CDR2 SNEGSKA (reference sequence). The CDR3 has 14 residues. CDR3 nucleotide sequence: TGCAGTGCTAGTGCCGGAGGGATCTTCCATGGCTACACCTTC. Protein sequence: CSASAGGIFHGYTF.

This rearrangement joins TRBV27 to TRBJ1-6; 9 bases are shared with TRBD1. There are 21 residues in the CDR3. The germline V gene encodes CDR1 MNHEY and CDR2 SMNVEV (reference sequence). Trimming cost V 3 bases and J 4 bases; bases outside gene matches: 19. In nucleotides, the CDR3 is TGTGCCAGCAGTTTGGGCCCCGCCGGGACAGGGTCCCTCCTTTATAATTCACCCCTCCACTTT. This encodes CASSLGPAGTGSLLYNSPLHF.

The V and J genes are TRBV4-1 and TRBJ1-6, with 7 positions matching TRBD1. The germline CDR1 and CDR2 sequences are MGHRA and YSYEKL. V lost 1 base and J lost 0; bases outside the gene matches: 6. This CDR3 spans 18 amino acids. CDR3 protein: CASSQGKGGSSYNSPLHF. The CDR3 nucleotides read TGCGCCAGCAGCCAAGGAAAAGGGGGCAGCTCCTATAATTCACCCCTCCACTTT.

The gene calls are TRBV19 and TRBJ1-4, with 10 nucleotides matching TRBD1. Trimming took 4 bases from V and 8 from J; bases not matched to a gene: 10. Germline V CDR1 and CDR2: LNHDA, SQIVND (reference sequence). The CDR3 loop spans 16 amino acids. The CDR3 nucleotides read TGTGCCAGTAGTAGCTCCCCCTCGGGACAGGGGGAAAAACTGTTTTTT. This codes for CASSSSPSGQGEKLFF. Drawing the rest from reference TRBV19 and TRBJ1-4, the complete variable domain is DGGITQSPKYLFRKEGQNVTLSCEQNLNHDAMYWYRQDPGQGLRLIYYSQIVNDFQKGDIAEGYSVSREKKESFPLTVTSAQKNPTAFYLCASSSSPSGQGEKLFFGSGTQLSVL.

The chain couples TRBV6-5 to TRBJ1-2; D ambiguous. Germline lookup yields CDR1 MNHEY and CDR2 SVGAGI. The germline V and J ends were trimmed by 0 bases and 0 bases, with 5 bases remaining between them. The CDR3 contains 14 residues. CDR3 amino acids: CASSYSSANYGYTF. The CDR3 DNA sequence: TGTGCCAGCAGTTACTCGAGCGCTAACTATGGCTACACCTTC.

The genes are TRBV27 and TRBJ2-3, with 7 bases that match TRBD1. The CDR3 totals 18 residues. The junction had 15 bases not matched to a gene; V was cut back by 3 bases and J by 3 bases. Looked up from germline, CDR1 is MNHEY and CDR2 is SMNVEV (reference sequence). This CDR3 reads CASSFLFKRQGRTDTQYF. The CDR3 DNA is TGTGCCAGCAGTTTCCTCTTTAAGCGACAGGGACGGACAGATACGCAGTATTTT.

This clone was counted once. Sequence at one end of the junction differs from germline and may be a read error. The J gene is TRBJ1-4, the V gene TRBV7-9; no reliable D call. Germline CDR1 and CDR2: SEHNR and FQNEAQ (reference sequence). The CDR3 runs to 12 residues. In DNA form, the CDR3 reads TGTGCCAGCAACTCCTTGGCCGGAGGGTTGATTTTT. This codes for CASNSLAGGLIF.

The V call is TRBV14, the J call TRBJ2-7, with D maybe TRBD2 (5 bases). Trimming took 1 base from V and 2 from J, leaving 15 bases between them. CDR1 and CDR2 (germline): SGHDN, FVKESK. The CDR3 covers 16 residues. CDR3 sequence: CASSQVPGGKAYEQYF. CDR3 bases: TGTGCCAGCAGCCAAGTCCCCGGAGGCAAGGCCTACGAGCAGTACTTC.

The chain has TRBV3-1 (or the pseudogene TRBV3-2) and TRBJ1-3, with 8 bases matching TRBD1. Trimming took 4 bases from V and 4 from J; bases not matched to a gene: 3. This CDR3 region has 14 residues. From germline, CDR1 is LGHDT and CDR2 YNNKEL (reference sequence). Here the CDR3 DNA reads TGTGCCAGCAGCCGTCGGGACAGGGGAAACACCATATATTTT. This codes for CASSRRDRGNTIYF.

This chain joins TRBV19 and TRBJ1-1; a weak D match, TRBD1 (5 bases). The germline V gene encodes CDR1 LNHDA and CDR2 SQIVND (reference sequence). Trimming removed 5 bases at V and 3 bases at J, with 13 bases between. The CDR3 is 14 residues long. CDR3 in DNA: TGTGCCAGTAGTGCCCGACAGAGCGACACTGAAGCTTTCTTT. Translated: CASSARQSDTEAFF.

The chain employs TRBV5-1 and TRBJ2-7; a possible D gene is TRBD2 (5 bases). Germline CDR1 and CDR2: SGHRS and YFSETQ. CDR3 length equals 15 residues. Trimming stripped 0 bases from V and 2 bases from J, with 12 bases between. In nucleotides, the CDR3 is TGCGCCAGCAGCTTGGACCACGGGATCGCCTACGAGCAGTACTTC. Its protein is CASSLDHGIAYEQYF.

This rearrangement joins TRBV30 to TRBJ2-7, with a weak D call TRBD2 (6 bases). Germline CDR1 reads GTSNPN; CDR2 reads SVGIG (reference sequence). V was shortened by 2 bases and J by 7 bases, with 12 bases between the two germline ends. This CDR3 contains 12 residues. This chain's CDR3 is CAWSTGGSEQYF. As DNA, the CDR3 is TGTGCCTGGAGTACCGGGGGTTCGGAGCAGTACTTC.

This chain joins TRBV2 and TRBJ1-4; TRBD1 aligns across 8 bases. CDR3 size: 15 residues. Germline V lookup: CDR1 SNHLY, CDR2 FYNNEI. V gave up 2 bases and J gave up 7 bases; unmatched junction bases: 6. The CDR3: CASSETRGRGEKLFF. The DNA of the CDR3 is TGTGCCAGCAGTGAAACCAGGGGGCGAGGTGAAAAACTGTTTTTT.

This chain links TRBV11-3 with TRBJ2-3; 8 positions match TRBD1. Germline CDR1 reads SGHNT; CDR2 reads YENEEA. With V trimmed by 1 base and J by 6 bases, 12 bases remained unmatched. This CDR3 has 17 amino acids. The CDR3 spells CASSLGLGRTGFDTQYF. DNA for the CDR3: TGTGCCAGCAGCTTAGGTTTAGGCCGGACAGGGTTCGATACGCAGTATTTT.